These T cell receptor beta chains were read from a single sample in a study of OX40 agonist ivuxolimab in advanced cancers. Assay: immunoSEQ multiplex PCR; the TCRdb copy retains only in-frame clones and omits some. The sample has around 76,000 clones, roughly 85% seen once. This sample comprised CD4+ or CD8+ T cells sorted from blood, obtained in a trial of the OX40 agonist ivuxolimab. These receptors were collected from an adult with an advanced solid tumor such as melanoma, head and neck, liver or kidney cancer. Each CDR3 is given with its conserved first and last residue. Each record gives: V gene, CDR3 length, J gene, CDR3 protein.

TRBV4-2	14	TRBJ2-5	CASSQGQYQETQYF
TRBV27	14	TRBJ2-3	CASRPKQITDTQYF
TRBV7-2	15	TRBJ1-2	CASSSPQTLNYGYTF
TRBV18	16	TRBJ1-5	CASSPAGIRGNQPQHF
TRBV30	13	TRBJ1-4	CAWSGMAGEKLFF
TRBV9	15	TRBJ1-6	CASSAWGMGNSPLHF
TRBV2	14	TRBJ2-2	CASKMGRNTGELFF
TRBV5-1	15	TRBJ2-1	CASSAGTGVYNEQFF
TRBV13	15	TRBJ2-7	CASSARLAGSYEQYF
TRBV5-6	12	TRBJ1-1	CASSLGPTEAFF
TRBV6-6	12	TRBJ1-4	CASSYSIEKLFF
TRBV27	15	TRBJ2-2	CASSLAGPNTGELFF
TRBV7-2	15	TRBJ1-4	CASSSWGAANEKLFF
TRBV28	12	TRBJ1-2	CASTLSNYGYTF
TRBV11-2	16	TRBJ2-7	CASSFVSPGSFYEQYF
TRBV5-1	14	TRBJ2-5	CASSTRTGGETQYF
TRBV18	18	TRBJ2-6	CASSPMTGGTTGANVLTF
TRBV29-1	14	TRBJ2-7	CSVEDRGRTYEQYF
TRBV11-2	13	TRBJ2-3	CASSLEGLGTQYF
TRBV6-5	15	TRBJ2-3	CASSYPKPSTDTQYF
TRBV9	14	TRBJ2-5	CASSVATVGETQYF
TRBV5-1	15	TRBJ2-3	CASKGSGGLTDTQYF
TRBV19	13	TRBJ1-1	CASKQTRNTEAFF
TRBV6-5	11	TRBJ2-7	CASSQAYEQYF
TRBV23-1	18	TRBJ1-5	CASSQPPRGGIYVQPQHF
TRBV18	17	TRBJ2-1	CASSPPSWLATLNEQFF
TRBV7-8	16	TRBJ2-3	CASSLVARRGTDTQYF
TRBV6-1	15	TRBJ1-4	CASSIGQGRWEKLFF
TRBV2	13	TRBJ2-5	CASSRIREETQYF
TRBV5-6	14	TRBJ2-1	CASSRRDYYNEQFF